This T cell receptor (beta chain) was captured in a study of shared clonotypes between healthy human individuals (dated by TCRdb to 2018 to 2021). In the study overall: The cohort comprised a couple of women and a few men aged 18 to 49 years. For each donor, CD4 naive and CD4 memory were each given three plates, CD8 naive was given two plates, and CD8 memory was given one plate. To estimate repertoire size and how much clonotype sharing occurs between individuals, the study deeply sequenced the blood TCR repertoires of about 5 healthy adults. Per donor, leukapheresis produced somewhere between about 0.85 and 8.9 billion PBMCs. To increase sequencing depth and limit assay-specific biases, different laboratories used diverse techniques to prepare libraries and sequence TCR repertoires. What the work shows at the level of the full study, not this receptor alone: Larger estimated clonotype richness was generally found for naive subsets than for memory subsets. Sampling was restricted to blood, and TCR repertoires in tissue are likely to differ from TCR repertoires in blood. Sharing across a handful of donors was observed for approximately 5% of naive CD4, about 4% of naive CD8, 2.3% of memory CD4, and about 0.39% of memory CD8 clonotypes. The genetic and exposure-history diversity represented was limited by the small number of donors. Incomplete sequencing was indicated by rarefaction of sorted-subset datasets, despite the large sequencing depth. Higher generation probabilities were observed for clonotypes shared by all four sorted-subset donors than for non-shared clonotypes. Pairwise subsampling indicated that sequencing depth was expected to affect the degree of clonotype sharing among donors.

The trim is 4 bases for V and 3 bases for J, with a gap of 18 bases between the germline ends. Sequences MDHEN (CDR1) and SYDVKM (CDR2) are obtained from the germline V gene. From the cysteine up to the phenylalanine, the CDR3 has a length of 16 residues. Just CDR3 DNA is preserved here, 48 bases in frame from base 1. This clone was recorded only once. Its binding antigen is unknown. No clone much larger than this one lies a single base away; base qualities are absent. The donors were healthy, HIV-negative adults who had no recently reported acute infections or vaccinations. Only Caucasian adults living in Nashville, Tennessee, USA were represented among the donors. CD4+ T cells were enriched through magnetic negative selection, after which naive cells were positively selected on CD45RA and the remaining negative fraction served as the memory subset. Blood was obtained by leukapheresis, after which PBMCs were separated by Ficoll-Histopaque density gradient centrifugation and cryopreserved in liquid nitrogen vapor phase. Analytical flow cytometry was used to check the purity and quantity of every magnetically sorted T cell population. Each sorted fraction had its genomic DNA isolated and then quantified by UV absorbance on a Nanodrop 2000c.

TCR CDR3 regions were amplified from genomic DNA by multiplex PCR using the deep immunoSEQ assay. Genomic DNA extracted from each cell subset was distributed evenly over all wells of several immunoSEQ 96-well plates, and each plate served as one replicate. For sorted subsets, 150 to 250 ng genomic DNA, equal to 25,000 to 35,000 T cell genomes, was loaded into each replicate PCR. The purified libraries were quantified using a Qubit 3.0 fluorometer, sized with a Bioanalyzer 2100, and then quantified again using the KAPA Library Quantification kit. Each immunoSEQ 96-well plate was sequenced on its own single-read 150-cycle Illumina NextSeq 550 flow cell. Processing in the source paper ran as follows. Because only junctional sequences without quality scores were contained in the immunoSEQ output, filtering matching that applied to full-length reads could not be performed. Sequences were annotated with PyIR, a Python wrapper for IgBLAST v1.9, and V/J genes and CDR3 were assigned using IMGT germline references. Any read was removed if the V/J assignment was weak (E-value above 1e-6), the CDR3 was missing, or the read contained stop codons, out-of-frame junctions, or ambiguous translated residues. A V3J clonotype was defined by an identical inferred V gene, J gene, and CDR3 amino acid sequence. To compute the percentage overlap between repertoires, the number of shared unique clonotypes was divided by the size of the smaller repertoire. Richness of each repertoire was evaluated using RTK rarefaction, the Chao1 estimator, and Recon v2.1 estimates of unobserved clonotypes. Generation probabilities for all TCRbeta clonotypes obtained by the gDNA method from a handful of donors were computed using OLGA. Imported from immuneACCESS, the table was reduced by TCRdb to in-frame sequences with V and J called. These copies leave out some clones; in studies compared against another copy, an unresolved V gene accounts for under half, and the cause of the remainder is not known. V and J calls and clone size are copied from that table; D and trimming were computed from the DNA. Within this sample are about 2.5 million clones, with 85% to 95% of them counted one time only. Of the sample, about 0.36% is held by the ten largest clones.

The rearranged segments are TRBV28 and TRBJ1-1; the D gene is perhaps TRBD1, on 6 matching bases. The clonotype comes from a man aged 18 to 29 in good health. Some clones in this sample may be carry-over from other donors' samples. The sequencing sample was made of naive CD4+ T cells from PBMCs. The cell subset or site label corresponds to: CD45RA+ positively selected. DNA sequence: TGTGCCAGCAGTTCCTGGACAGCCACCGCGTACACTGAAGCTTTCTTT. It codes for CASSSWTATAYTEAFF. With all but the CDR3 taken from the reference TRBV28 and TRBJ1-1 genes, the full variable domain is: DVKVTQSSRYLVKRTGEKVFLECVQDMDHENMFWYRQDPGLGLRLIYFSYDVKMKEKGDIPEGYSVSREKKERFSLILESASTNQTSMYLCASSSWTATAYTEAFFGQGTRLTVV.